This TCR beta chain appears in the sequencing data of a study of tumor-infiltrating lymphocytes in primary liver carcinoma. Priming with a constant-region primer yielded TCR beta cDNA from 400 to 550 ng total RNA. Each TCR beta library was derived from three nested multiplex PCR rounds that employed slightly modified ARM-PCR. The first two PCR rounds, approximately 10 cycles each, used TRBV1-TRBV30 forward primers and a C-beta reverse primer. TCRdb analysed the multiplex PCR reads with MiXCR anew, one entry per CDR3 protein. The sample carries about 180,000 distinct CDR3 sequences, 60% recorded once. The junction had 19 bases not matched to a gene; V was cut back by 4 bases and J by 4 bases. CDR3 length: 19 residues. Germline V gene lookup returns CDR1 SGHAT and CDR2 FQNNGV. Blood RNA came from unsorted whole blood; germline DNA was also extracted.

This chain uses TRBV11-2 with TRBJ2-3; 8 bases fit TRBD2. Material: peripheral blood. The source is a man aged 40-50 years with primary liver carcinoma and hepatitis B virus infection. For the CDR3, the DNA is TGTGCCAGCAGCTCGACATGTCCCGGCACTAGCGGTAGCCCAGATACGCAGTATTTT. Translated, it gives CASSSTCPGTSGSPDTQYF.